This T cell receptor (beta chain) was sequenced for a study of CD8+CD57+ T cells in acquired aplastic anemia. CD8+CD57+ cell expansion, shown by flow cytometry, had occurred in the patients selected for sequencing. Among the patients, all had severe acquired aplastic anemia. This CDR3 has 13 amino acids. Germline V lookup: CDR1 ENHRY, CDR2 SYGVKD. The V end lost 2 bases, the J end lost 5 bases, and 6 bases lay between the germline ends. Profiles of TCR beta VDJ and CDR3 were generated from a genomic DNA template. MiXCR was run by TCRdb on the reads, yielding one entry per CDR3 protein. The data contain about 290,000 distinct CDR3 sequences, roughly 61% of them singletons.

This chain joins TRBV10-3 and TRBJ1-4; D not certain. The sample comprised sorted CD4+, CD8+, or CD8+CD57+ T cells (not recorded which) from PBMCs. The clonotype was recovered from a human donor with aplastic anemia. The CDR3 reads CAISERSNEKLFF. As DNA, the CDR3 is TGTGCCATCAGTGAGCGGTCGAATGAAAAACTGTTTTTT.